This TCR beta chain was profiled in a study of T cell responses to AZD1222 COVID-19 vaccine. The data were produced by immunoSEQ multiplex PCR, yet TCRdb's version contains in-frame clones alone and is incomplete. The profile shows just under 150,000 clones, around 84% of them singletons. Germline CDR1 MDHEN, CDR2 SYDVKM. CDR3 length: 14 residues. Trimming cost V 4 bases and J 7 bases, with 13 bases left between them. J is TRBJ2-2 and V is TRBV28, with D perhaps matching TRBD1 or TRBD2 (7 bases each). The sequence was collected from an adult who received the AZD1222 COVID-19 vaccine. The starting material was peripheral blood, obtained 28 days after the second AZD1222 dose. CDR3 coding DNA: TGTGCCAGCAGTTGGGACAGCGGGATCGGGGAGCTGTTTTTT. Translation gives CASSWDSGIGELFF.